What follows are 19 T cell receptor beta chains derived from one specimen sequenced in a study of cytomegalovirus exposure and HLA in healthy donors. PCR employed 60 Vbeta and 13 Jbeta primers. Measured with immunoSEQ multiplex PCR; TCRdb has only the in-frame clones, and not every one. The table has more than 150,000 clones, approximately 78% seen once; the top ten hold roughly 0.8%. Sequencing used PBMCs. The receptors originated from a woman aged 18-29 years in good health and CMV-seronegative.

This sequence joins TRBV7-9 and TRBJ2-7, with 11 bases fitting TRBD1. After removal of 8 bases from V and 2 bases from J, the junction contained 11 bases not matched to a gene. The CDR3 is 16 amino acids. The germline gives CDR1 SEHNR, CDR2 FQNEAQ (reference sequence). This CDR3 is CASARPGTGGPYEQYF. The CDR3 nucleotides are TGTGCCAGCGCACGCCCTGGGACAGGGGGACCCTACGAGCAGTACTTC.

This clone came up a few times. The chain carries TRBV14 and TRBJ1-6; D may be TRBD1 (5 bases). This CDR3 is 16 amino acids long. Trimming cost V 3 bases and J 12 bases, with 21 bases left between them. CDR1 is SGHDN and CDR2 is FVKESK in the germline V gene. CDR3 sequence: CASSQGSGVPLKPLHF. CDR3 coding DNA: TGTGCCAGCAGCCAGGGGTCGGGGGTTCCCCTGAAACCCCTCCACTTT.

The V and J genes are TRBV28 and TRBJ1-3; 7 nucleotides align to TRBD1. This CDR3 region has 13 residues. Germline assignment: CDR1 MDHEN and CDR2 SYDVKM. V gave up 10 bases and J gave up 2 bases; unmatched junction bases: 5. The CDR3 loop is CATRDSPGNTIYF. CDR3 DNA: TGTGCCACCAGGGACAGCCCTGGAAACACCATATATTTT.

V usage is TRBV19 and J usage is TRBJ1-4; 7 nucleotides align to TRBD1. This CDR3 region has 14 residues. Germline-derived CDR1 and CDR2 are LNHDA and SQIVND (reference sequence). The ends lost 5 bases at V and 2 bases at J; junction bases unmatched: 2. DNA of the CDR3: TGTGCCAGTAGTCCGACAGGGACTAATGAAAAACTGTTTTTT. Amino acid sequence: CASSPTGTNEKLFF.

The rearrangement joins TRBV2 to TRBJ2-3; D unclear. CDR3 size: 13 residues. Trimming removed 6 bases at V and 6 bases at J, with 13 bases between. Germline CDR1 and CDR2: SNHLY and FYNNEI. CDR3 sequence reads: CASSLRESDTQYF. The DNA for the CDR3 is TGTGCCAGCAGCCTCCGTGAGTCGGATACGCAGTATTTT.

J is TRBJ2-7 and V is TRBV30; TRBD2 might be the D (5 bases). V dropped 3 bases and J dropped 3 bases, with 18 bases sitting between them. Looked up from germline, CDR1 is GTSNPN and CDR2 is SVGIG (reference sequence). The CDR3 has 15 residues. DNA for the CDR3: TGTGCCTGGAGAACGGGCAGCGACGGGAACTACGAGCAGTACTTC. Amino acids: CAWRTGSDGNYEQYF. Together with reference TRBV30 and TRBJ2-7, the CDR3 gives the full variable domain: SQTIHQWPATLVQPVGSPLSLECTVEGTSNPNLYWYRQAAGRGLQLLFYSVGIGQISSEVPQNLSASRPQDRQFILSSKKLLLSDSGFYLCAWRTGSDGNYEQYFGPGTRLTVT.

The rearrangement joins TRBV6-5 to TRBJ2-5, with 9 bases identical to TRBD1. The CDR3 has 14 amino acids. The V gene's germline CDR1 is MNHEY and CDR2 SVGAGI. After removal of 5 bases from V and 3 bases from J, the junction contained 4 bases not matched to a gene. The CDR3 spells CASSRGQGKETQYF. CDR3 in DNA: TGTGCCAGCAGTCGCGGACAGGGGAAAGAGACCCAGTACTTC.

This sequence joins TRBV6-1 and TRBJ2-3, with TRBD1 identical over 8 bases. Trimming took 4 bases from V and 3 from J; bases not matched to a gene: 0. This CDR3 has 13 residues. Germline V gene lookup returns CDR1 MNHNS and CDR2 SASEGT. In DNA, the CDR3 is TGTGCCAGCAGTGGGACAGGGACAGATACGCAGTATTTT. It translates to CASSGTGTDTQYF.

This clone was seen only a few times. The chain combines TRBV5-6 with TRBJ2-7, with D possibly being TRBD2 (6 bases). V lost 4 bases and J 2 bases, leaving 19 bases between the germline ends. The CDR3 is made up of 16 amino acids. Germline V lookup: CDR1 SGHDT, CDR2 YYEEEE. The CDR3 DNA follows: TGTGCCAGCAGCACCTGGCTGGAGGGAGGCACCTACGAGCAGTACTTC. Protein product: CASSTWLEGGTYEQYF.

About this clone itself: At one boundary the junction diverges from the germline segment, which might be a read error. The genes are TRBV7-9 and TRBJ2-5; 8 positions agree with TRBD2. The CDR3 totals 15 residues. Germline loops: CDR1 SEHNR, CDR2 FQNEAQ (reference sequence). CDR3 in amino acids: CSSSFSLAVQETQYF. In DNA form, the CDR3 reads TGTTCCAGCAGCTTTTCACTAGCGGTTCAAGAGACCCAGTACTTC.

The chain recombines TRBV4-1 with TRBJ1-1; maybe TRBD1 (5 bases). The ends were cut back, 7 bases at V and 0 bases at J, with 24 bases in the middle. CDR1 is MGHRA and CDR2 is YSYEKL in the germline V gene. The CDR3 is 18 residues long. CDR3 residues: CASTPSGRPGTMNTEAFF. DNA for the CDR3: TGCGCCAGCACTCCAAGTGGGCGCCCAGGGACTATGAACACTGAAGCTTTCTTT.

The chain recombines TRBV19 with TRBJ2-1, with D unresolved. The CDR3 loop spans 13 amino acids. The germline V gene has CDR1 LNHDA and CDR2 SQIVND (reference sequence). V was shortened by 3 bases and J by 5 bases, with 8 bases between the two germline ends. The CDR3 sequence is CASSIQVHNEQFF. CDR3 sequence (DNA): TGTGCCAGTAGTATTCAGGTCCACAATGAGCAGTTCTTC. The whole variable domain, filled in from reference TRBV19 and TRBJ2-1, reads DGGITQSPKYLFRKEGQNVTLSCEQNLNHDAMYWYRQDPGQGLRLIYYSQIVNDFQKGDIAEGYSVSREKKESFPLTVTSAQKNPTAFYLCASSIQVHNEQFFGPGTRLTVL.

The chain combines TRBV19 with TRBJ2-7, with D perhaps matching TRBD2 (5 bases). This CDR3 is built from 15 residues. Trimming left V 5 bases short and J 2 bases short, with 16 bases between. From germline, CDR1 is LNHDA and CDR2 SQIVND (reference sequence). The CDR3 DNA reads TGTGCCAGTAGTCCCCCCGGGGAACTTACCTACGAGCAGTACTTC. Its translation is CASSPPGELTYEQYF.

The chain employs TRBV6-5 and TRBJ1-6; D possibly corresponds to TRBD1 (5 bases). This CDR3 has 14 residues. The V gene's germline CDR1 is MNHEY and CDR2 SVGAGI. The germline V and J ends were trimmed by 2 bases and 9 bases, with 11 bases remaining between them. CDR3 protein: CASSYGGVGSPLHF. The CDR3 region has the DNA TGTGCCAGCAGTTACGGAGGGGTAGGTTCACCCCTCCACTTT.

The chain combines TRBV27 with TRBJ1-4, with 7 bases matching TRBD1. The germline V gene has CDR1 MNHEY and CDR2 SMNVEV (reference sequence). The CDR3 is 14 residues long. The V and J ends lost 7 bases and 10 bases, in that order; junction bases with no gene match: 12. This CDR3 reads CASIRRTGRRKLFF. DNA of the CDR3: TGTGCCAGCATTCGAAGGACAGGACGAAGAAAACTGTTTTTT.

J is TRBJ2-1 and V is TRBV6-1; 9 positions match TRBD1. In germline, CDR1 is MNHNS, CDR2 SASEGT. The CDR3 is made up of 15 amino acids. The V and J ends lost 5 bases and 7 bases, in that order; junction bases with no gene match: 9. The CDR3 DNA sequence: TGTGCCAGCAGTACCTCCGGGACAGGGACGAATGAGCAGTTCTTC. Protein product: CASSTSGTGTNEQFF.

The chain uses TRBV5-1 and TRBJ2-3, with no clear D. The V and J ends lost 0 bases and 3 bases respectively, with 8 bases between them. In germline, CDR1 is SGHRS, CDR2 YFSETQ. CDR3 size: 14 residues. DNA for the CDR3: TGCGCCAGCAGCTTGGGGTACGGTACAGATACGCAGTATTTT. Translation gives CASSLGYGTDTQYF. Full variable domain (remainder filled in from reference TRBV5-1 and TRBJ2-3): KAGVTQTPRYLIKTRGQQVTLSCSPISGHRSVSWYQQTPGQGLQFLFEYFSETQRNKGNFPGRFSGRQFSNSRSEMNVSTLELGDSALYLCASSLGYGTDTQYFGPGTRLTVL.

This chain links TRBV5-6 with TRBJ2-5; TRBD1 matches 9 bases. Matching the DNA end better, TRBJ2-7 makes the J call doubtful. The CDR3 has 14 residues. The germline gives CDR1 SGHDT, CDR2 YYEEEE. CDR3: CASSSRTGVYEQYF. In DNA form, the CDR3 reads TGTGCCAGCAGCTCACGGACAGGGGTCTACGAGCAGTACTTC.

The CDR3 region is CASSEYKGASYEQYF. In DNA form, the CDR3 reads TGTGCCAGCAGTGAATACAAGGGGGCCTCCTACGAGCAGTACTTC. This sequence joins TRBV2 and TRBJ2-7; 7 bases agree with TRBD1. Germline CDR1 SNHLY, CDR2 FYNNEI. The junction had 4 bases not matched to a gene; V was cut back by 2 bases and J by 0 bases. This CDR3 spans 15 amino acids.